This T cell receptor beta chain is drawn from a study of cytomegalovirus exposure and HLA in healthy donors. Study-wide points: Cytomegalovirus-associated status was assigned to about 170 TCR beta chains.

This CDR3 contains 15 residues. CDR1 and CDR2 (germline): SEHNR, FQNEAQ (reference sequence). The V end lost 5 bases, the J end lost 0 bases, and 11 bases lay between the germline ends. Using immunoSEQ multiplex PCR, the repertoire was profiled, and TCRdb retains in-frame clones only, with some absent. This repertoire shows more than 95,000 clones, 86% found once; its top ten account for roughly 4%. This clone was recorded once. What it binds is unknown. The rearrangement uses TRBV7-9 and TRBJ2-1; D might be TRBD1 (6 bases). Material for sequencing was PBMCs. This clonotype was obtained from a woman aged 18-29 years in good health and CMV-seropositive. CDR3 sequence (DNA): TGTGCCAGCAGCCAGACAGGTATCTCCTACAATGAGCAGTTCTTC. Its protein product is CASSQTGISYNEQFF.